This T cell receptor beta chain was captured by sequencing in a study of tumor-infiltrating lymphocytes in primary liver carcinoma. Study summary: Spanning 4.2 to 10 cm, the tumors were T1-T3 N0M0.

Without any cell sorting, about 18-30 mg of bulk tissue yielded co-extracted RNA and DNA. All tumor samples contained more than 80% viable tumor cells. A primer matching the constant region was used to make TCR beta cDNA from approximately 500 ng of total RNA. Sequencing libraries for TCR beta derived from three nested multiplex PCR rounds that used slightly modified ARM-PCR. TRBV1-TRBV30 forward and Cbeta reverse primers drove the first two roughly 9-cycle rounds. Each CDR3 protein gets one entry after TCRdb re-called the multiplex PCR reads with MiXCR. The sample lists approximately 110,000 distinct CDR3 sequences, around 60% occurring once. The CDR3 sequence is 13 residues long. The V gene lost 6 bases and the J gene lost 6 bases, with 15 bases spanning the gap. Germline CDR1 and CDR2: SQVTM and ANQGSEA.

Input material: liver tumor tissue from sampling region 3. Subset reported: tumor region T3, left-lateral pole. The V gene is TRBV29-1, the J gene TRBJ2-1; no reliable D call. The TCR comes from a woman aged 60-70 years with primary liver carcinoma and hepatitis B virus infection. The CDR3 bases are TGCAGCGTGCAGGCCAGCCGCAGCAATGAGCAGTTCTTC. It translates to CSVQASRSNEQFF.